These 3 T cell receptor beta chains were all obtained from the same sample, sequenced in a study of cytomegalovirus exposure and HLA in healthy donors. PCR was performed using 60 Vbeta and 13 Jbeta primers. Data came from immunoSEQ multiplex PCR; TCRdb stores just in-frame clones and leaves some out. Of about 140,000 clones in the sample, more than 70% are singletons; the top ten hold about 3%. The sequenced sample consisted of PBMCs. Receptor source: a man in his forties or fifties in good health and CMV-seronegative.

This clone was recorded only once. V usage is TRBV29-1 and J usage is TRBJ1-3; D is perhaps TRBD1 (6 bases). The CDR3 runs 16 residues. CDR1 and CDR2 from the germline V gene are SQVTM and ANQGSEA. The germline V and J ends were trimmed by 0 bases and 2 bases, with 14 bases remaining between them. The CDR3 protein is CSVEENTGYAGNTIYF. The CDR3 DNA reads TGCAGCGTTGAAGAGAATACAGGGTACGCTGGAAACACCATATATTTT.

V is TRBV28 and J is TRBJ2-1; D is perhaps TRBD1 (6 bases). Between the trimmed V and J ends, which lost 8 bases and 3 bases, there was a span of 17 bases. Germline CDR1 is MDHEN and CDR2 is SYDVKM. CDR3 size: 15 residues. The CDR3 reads CASLKGTPRYNEQFF. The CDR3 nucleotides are TGTGCCAGCTTGAAAGGGACACCCCGCTACAATGAGCAGTTCTTC.

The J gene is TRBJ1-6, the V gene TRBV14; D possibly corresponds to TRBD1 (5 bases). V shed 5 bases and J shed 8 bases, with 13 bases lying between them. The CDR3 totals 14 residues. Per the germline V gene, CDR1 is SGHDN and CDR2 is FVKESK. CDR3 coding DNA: TGTGCCAGCAGCGTTACAGGCAGGGATTCACCCCTCCACTTT. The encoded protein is CASSVTGRDSPLHF.